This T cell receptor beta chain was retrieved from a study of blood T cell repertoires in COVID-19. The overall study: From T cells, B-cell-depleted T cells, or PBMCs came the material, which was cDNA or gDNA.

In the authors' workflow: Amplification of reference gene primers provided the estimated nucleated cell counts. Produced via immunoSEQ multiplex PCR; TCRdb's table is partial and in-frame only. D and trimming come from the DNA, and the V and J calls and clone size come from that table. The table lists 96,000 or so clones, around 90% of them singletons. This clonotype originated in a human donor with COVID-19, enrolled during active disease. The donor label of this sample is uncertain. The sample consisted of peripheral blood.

The CDR3 sequence: CASSLSRDREYF. DNA for the CDR3: TGTGCCAGCAGCTTAAGCCGGGACAGGGAGTACTTC. The chain is built from TRBV7-2 and TRBJ2-5; 9 bases align to TRBD1. The CDR3 runs to 12 residues. The germline gives CDR1 SGHTA, CDR2 FQGNSA. Trimming cost V 2 bases and J 12 bases; bases outside gene matches: 4.